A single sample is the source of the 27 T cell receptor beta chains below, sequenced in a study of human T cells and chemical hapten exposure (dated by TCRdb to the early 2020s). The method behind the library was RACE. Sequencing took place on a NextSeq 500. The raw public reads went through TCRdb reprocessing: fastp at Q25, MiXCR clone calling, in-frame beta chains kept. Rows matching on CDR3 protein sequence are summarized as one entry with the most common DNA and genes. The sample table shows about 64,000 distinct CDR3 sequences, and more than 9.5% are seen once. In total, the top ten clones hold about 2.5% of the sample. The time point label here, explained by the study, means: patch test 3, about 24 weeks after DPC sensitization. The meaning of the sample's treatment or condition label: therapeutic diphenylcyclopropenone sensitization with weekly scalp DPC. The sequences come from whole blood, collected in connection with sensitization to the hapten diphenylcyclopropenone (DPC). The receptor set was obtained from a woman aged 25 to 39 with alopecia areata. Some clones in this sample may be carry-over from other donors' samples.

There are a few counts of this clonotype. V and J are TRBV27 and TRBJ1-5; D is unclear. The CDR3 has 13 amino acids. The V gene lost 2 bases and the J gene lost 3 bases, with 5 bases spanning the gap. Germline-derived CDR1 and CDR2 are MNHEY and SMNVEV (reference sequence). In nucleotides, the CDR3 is TGTGCCAGCAGTTTACGGGCCAATCAGCCCCAGCATTTT. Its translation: CASSLRANQPQHF.

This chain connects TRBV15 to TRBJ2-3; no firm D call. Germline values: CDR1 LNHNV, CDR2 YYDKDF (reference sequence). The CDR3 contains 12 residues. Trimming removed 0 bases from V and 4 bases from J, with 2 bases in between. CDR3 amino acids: CATSREADTQYF. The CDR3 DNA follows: TGTGCCACCAGCAGAGAGGCAGATACGCAGTATTTT.

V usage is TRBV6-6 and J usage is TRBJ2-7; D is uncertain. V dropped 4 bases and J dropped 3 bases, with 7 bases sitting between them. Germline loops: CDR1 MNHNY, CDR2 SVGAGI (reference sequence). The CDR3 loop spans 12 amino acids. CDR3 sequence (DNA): TGTGCCAGCAGTTCCGTCAGCTACGAGCAGTACTTC. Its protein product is CASSSVSYEQYF.

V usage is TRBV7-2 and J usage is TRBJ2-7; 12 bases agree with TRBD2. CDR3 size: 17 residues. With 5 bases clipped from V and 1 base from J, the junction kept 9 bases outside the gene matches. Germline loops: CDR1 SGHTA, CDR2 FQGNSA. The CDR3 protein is CASSRLAGERGSYEQYF. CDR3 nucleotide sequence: TGTGCCAGCAGCCGACTAGCGGGGGAGCGCGGATCCTACGAGCAGTACTTC.

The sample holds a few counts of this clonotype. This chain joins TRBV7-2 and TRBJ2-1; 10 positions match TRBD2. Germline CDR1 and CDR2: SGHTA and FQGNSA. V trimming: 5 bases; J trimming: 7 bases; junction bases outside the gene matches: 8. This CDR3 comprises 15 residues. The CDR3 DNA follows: TGTGCCAGCAGCCCTCCCGGGACTAGCGCGAATGAGCAGTTCTTC. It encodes CASSPPGTSANEQFF.

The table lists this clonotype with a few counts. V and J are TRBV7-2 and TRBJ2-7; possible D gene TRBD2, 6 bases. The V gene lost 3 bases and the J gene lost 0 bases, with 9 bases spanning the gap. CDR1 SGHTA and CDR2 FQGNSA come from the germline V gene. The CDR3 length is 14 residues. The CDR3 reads CASSLEGSSYEQYF. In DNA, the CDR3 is TGTGCCAGCAGCTTGGAGGGGAGCTCCTACGAGCAGTACTTC.

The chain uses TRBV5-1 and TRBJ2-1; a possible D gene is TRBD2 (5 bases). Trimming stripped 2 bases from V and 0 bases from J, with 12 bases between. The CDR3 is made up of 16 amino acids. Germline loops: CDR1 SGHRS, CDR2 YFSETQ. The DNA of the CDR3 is TGCGCCAGCAGCTTTGTTTCCGGGATCTCCTACAATGAGCAGTTCTTC. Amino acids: CASSFVSGISYNEQFF. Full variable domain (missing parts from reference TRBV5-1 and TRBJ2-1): KAGVTQTPRYLIKTRGQQVTLSCSPISGHRSVSWYQQTPGQGLQFLFEYFSETQRNKGNFPGRFSGRQFSNSRSEMNVSTLELGDSALYLCASSFVSGISYNEQFFGPGTRLTVL.

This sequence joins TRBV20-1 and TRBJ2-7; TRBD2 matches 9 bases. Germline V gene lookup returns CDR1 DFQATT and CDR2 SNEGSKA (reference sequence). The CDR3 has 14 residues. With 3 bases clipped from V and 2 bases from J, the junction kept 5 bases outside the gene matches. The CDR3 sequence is CSARTLAGPYEQYF. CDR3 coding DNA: TGCAGTGCTAGGACACTAGCGGGTCCCTACGAGCAGTACTTC.

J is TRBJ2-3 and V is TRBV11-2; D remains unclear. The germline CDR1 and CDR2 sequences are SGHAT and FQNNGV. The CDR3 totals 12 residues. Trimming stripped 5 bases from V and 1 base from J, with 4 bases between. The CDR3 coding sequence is TGTGCCAGCAGCCGGGGCACAGATACGCAGTATTTT. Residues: CASSRGTDTQYF.

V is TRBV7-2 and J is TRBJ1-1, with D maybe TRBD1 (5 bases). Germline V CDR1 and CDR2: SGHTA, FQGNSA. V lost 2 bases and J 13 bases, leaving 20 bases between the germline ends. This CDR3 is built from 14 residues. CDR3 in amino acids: CASSLLPDNRLDFF. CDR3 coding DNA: TGTGCCAGCAGCTTACTACCGGACAACCGATTAGATTTCTTT.

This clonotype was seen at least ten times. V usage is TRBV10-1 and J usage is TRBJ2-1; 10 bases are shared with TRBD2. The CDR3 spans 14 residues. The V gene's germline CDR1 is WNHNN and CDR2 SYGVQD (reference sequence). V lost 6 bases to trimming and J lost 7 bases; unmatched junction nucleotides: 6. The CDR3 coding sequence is TGCGCCAGCAGCCTAGCGGGAGCAGTGAATGAGCAGTTCTTC. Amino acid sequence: CASSLAGAVNEQFF.

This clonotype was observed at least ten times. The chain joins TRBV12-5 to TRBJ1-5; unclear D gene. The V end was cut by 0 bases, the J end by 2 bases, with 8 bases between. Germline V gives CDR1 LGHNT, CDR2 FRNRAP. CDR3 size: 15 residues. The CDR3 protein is CASGLVPPGNQPQHF. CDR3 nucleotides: TGTGCTAGTGGTTTGGTACCCCCGGGCAATCAGCCCCAGCATTTT.

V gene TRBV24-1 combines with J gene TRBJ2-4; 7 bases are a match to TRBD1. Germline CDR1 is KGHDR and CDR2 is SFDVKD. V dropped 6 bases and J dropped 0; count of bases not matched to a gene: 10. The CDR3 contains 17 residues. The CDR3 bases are TGTGCCACCAGTCCGGGACAGAATACTTTAGCCAAAAACATTCAGTACTTC. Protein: CATSPGQNTLAKNIQYF.

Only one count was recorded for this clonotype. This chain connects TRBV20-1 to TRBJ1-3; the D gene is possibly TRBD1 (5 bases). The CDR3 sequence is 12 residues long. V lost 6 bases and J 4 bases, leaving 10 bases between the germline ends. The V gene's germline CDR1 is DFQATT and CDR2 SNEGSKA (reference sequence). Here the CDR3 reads CSAPRGGNTIYF. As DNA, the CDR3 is TGCAGTGCCCCCCGGGGGGGAAACACCATATATTTT.

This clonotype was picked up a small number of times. CDR3 in amino acids: CAISDQGAYEQYF. CDR3 nucleotide sequence: TGTGCCATCAGTGATCAGGGGGCTTACGAGCAGTACTTC. The gene calls are TRBV10-3 and TRBJ2-7; 8 nucleotides line up with TRBD1. CDR1 is ENHRY and CDR2 is SYGVKD in the germline V gene. CDR3 length: 13 residues. V was pared by 3 bases and J by 4 bases, with 2 bases of the junction left unmatched.

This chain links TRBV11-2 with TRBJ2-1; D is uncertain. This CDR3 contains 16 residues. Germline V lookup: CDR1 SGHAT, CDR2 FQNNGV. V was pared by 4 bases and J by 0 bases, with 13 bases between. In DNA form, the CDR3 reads TGTGCCAGCAGCTCAACCGTAGTGAGCTCCTACAATGAGCAGTTCTTC. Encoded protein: CASSSTVVSSYNEQFF.

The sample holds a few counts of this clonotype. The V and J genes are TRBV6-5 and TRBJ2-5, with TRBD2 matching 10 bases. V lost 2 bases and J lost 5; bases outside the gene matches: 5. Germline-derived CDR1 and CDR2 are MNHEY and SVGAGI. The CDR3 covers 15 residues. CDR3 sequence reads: CASSYVAGGRETQYF. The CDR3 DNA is TGTGCCAGCAGTTACGTAGCGGGGGGACGCGAGACCCAGTACTTC.

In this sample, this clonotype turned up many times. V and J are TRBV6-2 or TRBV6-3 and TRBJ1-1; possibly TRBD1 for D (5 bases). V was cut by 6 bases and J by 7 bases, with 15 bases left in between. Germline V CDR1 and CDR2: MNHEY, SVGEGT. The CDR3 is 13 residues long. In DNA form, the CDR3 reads TGTGCCAGCAGCCAACCTCGGGGGGTTGAAGCTTTCTTT. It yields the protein CASSQPRGVEAFF.

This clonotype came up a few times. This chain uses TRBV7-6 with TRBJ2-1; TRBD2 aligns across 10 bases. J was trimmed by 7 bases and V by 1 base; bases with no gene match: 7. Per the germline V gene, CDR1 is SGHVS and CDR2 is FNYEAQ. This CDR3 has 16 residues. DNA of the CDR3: TGTGCCAGCAGCTTAGGGCTAGCGGGAGTGGGAAATGAGCAGTTCTTC. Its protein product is CASSLGLAGVGNEQFF.

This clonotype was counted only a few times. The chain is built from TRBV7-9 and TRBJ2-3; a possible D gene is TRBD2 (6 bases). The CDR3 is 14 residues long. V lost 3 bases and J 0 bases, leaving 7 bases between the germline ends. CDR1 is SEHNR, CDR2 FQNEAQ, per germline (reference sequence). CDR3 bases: TGTGCCAGCAGCTTGGAGGGTAGCACAGATACGCAGTATTTT. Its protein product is CASSLEGSTDTQYF.

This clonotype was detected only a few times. CDR3 region: CASSTLGGGGEQFF. The DNA of the CDR3 is TGTGCCAGCAGCACTCTGGGGGGCGGAGGTGAGCAGTTCTTC. The J gene is TRBJ2-1, the V gene TRBV25-1; D tentatively reads TRBD1 or TRBD2 (6 bases each). V was shortened by 6 bases and J by 9 bases, with 18 bases between the two germline ends. This CDR3 has 14 amino acids. CDR1 is MGHDK, CDR2 SYGVNS, per germline.

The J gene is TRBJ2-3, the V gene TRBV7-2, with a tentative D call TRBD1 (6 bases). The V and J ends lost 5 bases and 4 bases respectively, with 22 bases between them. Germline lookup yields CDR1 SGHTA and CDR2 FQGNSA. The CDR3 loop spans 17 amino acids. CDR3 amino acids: CASSATPPGAGADTQYF. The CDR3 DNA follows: TGTGCCAGCAGCGCCACCCCCCCAGGGGCCGGTGCAGATACGCAGTATTTT.

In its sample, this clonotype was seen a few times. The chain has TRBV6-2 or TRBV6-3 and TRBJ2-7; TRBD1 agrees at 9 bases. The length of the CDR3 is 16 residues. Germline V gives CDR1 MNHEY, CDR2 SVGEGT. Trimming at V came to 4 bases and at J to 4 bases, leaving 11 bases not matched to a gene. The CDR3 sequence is CASSSSGTGNRYEQYF. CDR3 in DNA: TGTGCCAGCAGTTCATCCGGGACAGGGAATCGGTACGAGCAGTACTTC.

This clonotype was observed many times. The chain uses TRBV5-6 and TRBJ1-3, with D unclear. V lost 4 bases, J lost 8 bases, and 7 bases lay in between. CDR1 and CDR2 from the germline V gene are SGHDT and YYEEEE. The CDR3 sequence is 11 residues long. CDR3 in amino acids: CASSIGDTIYF. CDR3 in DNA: TGTGCCAGCAGCATTGGTGACACCATATATTTT.

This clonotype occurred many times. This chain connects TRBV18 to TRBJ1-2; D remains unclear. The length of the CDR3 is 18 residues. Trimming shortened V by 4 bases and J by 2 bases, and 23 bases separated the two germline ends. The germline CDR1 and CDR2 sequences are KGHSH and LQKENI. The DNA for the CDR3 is TGTGCCAGCTCACGCACACTAAGTCAAGGGCCTTCCAACTATGGCTACACCTTC. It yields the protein CASSRTLSQGPSNYGYTF.

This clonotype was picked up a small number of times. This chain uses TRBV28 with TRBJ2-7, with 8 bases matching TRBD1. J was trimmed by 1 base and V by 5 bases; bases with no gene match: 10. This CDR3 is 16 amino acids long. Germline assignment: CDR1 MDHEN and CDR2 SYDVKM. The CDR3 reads CASSTFDRGRSYEQYF. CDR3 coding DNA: TGTGCCAGCAGTACCTTCGACAGGGGAAGATCCTACGAGCAGTACTTC.

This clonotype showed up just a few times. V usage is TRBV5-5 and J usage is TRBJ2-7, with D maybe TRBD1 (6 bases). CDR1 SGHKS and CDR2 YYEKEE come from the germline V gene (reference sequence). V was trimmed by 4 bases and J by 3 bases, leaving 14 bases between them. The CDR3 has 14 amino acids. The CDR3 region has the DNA TGTGCCAGCAGCCCCGGGACATTCTACTACGAGCAGTACTTC. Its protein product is CASSPGTFYYEQYF. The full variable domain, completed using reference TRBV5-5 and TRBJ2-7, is DAGVTQSPTHLIKTRGQQVTLRCSPISGHKSVSWYQQVLGQGPQFIFQYYEKEERGRGNFPDRFSARQFPNYSSELNVNALLLGDSALYLCASSPGTFYYEQYFGPGTRLTVT.